The clone carrying this T cell receptor beta chain was observed many times. The data derive from a study of human T cells and chemical hapten exposure. Time point specified: pre-sensitization, week 0. The treatment is: therapeutic diphenylcyclopropenone sensitization with weekly scalp DPC. MiXCR was run by TCRdb on the RACE reads, yielding one entry per CDR3 protein. The sample holds fewer than 350,000 distinct CDR3 sequences, around 7% seen once. V lost 3 bases and J lost 4, with 3 bases in between. The CDR3 length is 11 residues. In germline, CDR1 is MNHNY, CDR2 SVGAGI (reference sequence). The V gene is TRBV6-6, the J gene TRBJ2-5; no firm D call. This TCR came from a man younger than 35 with alopecia areata. Some clones in this sample may be carry-over from other donors' samples. The starting material was whole blood, obtained in connection with sensitization to the hapten diphenylcyclopropenone (DPC). The CDR3 DNA reads TGTGCCAGCAGTTATAGAGAGACCCAGTACTTC. Its protein product is CASSYRETQYF.